This passage covers 24 T cell receptor gamma chains from one sample sequenced in a study of gamma-delta chains in newborns, infants, children. TCRdb re-called the reads through CATT. Here the sample spans about 360 gamma-chain clones, around 3.4% being singletons. Sequencing used blood. These receptor sequences come from a child who was a newborn, infant or young child, either healthy, febrile or measles-vaccinated (not recorded which).

This clone appeared a few times. This likely stems from a read error, as it lies one base from a far larger clone. The chain uses TRGV9 and TRGJP. J was trimmed by 6 bases and V by 0 bases; bases with no gene match: 5. The germline V gene encodes CDR1 GITISATS and CDR2 ISYDGTV (reference sequence). This CDR3 has 17 residues. CDR3 sequence: CALWEVHGELGKKIKVF. CDR3 in DNA: TGTGCCTTGTGGGAGGTGCACGGAGAGTTGGGCAAAAAAATCAAGGTATTT.

By sample share, this clone is large. The sample contains more than one DNA sequence encoding this CDR3. The J gene is TRGJP, the V gene TRGV9. This CDR3 has 17 amino acids. Germline trimming cut 0 bases from V and 5 bases from J; bases unmatched to any gene: 4. Germline V CDR1 and CDR2: GITISATS, ISYDGTV (reference sequence). CDR3 region: CALWEVREELGKKIKVF. As DNA, the CDR3 is TGTGCCTTGTGGGAGGTGCGGGAAGAGTTGGGCAAAAAAATCAAGGTATTT.

A word on this clone: The likely explanation is a read error, given a far larger clone one base away. This sample includes further DNA sequences coding for the same CDR3. The rearrangement joins TRGV9 to TRGJP. This CDR3 contains 16 residues. Germline V CDR1 and CDR2: GITISATS, ISYDGTV (reference sequence). Here the CDR3 DNA reads TGTGCCTTGTGGGAGGCCCTCCAGTTGGGCAAAAAGATCAAGGTATTT. Amino acid sequence: CALWEALQLGKKIKVF.

This clone has a handful of counts. TCRdb's protein, taken from a much larger clone, differs from this DNA's translation at residue 14, likely owing to a read error; the protein displayed comes from the DNA. The chain couples TRGV9 to TRGJP. The CDR3 contains 16 residues. Germline V CDR1 and CDR2: GITISATS, ISYDGTV (reference sequence). For the CDR3, the DNA is TGTGCCTTGTGGGAGGTTGTAGAGTTGGGCAAAAAAATCACGGTATTT. It translates to CALWEVVELGKKITVF.

This clone rates as large. Additional DNA sequences in this sample encode the identical CDR3. The chain carries TRGV3 and TRGJP2. CDR1 and CDR2 from the germline V gene are VTNTFY and YDVSTARD (reference sequence). V shed 1 base and J 0 bases; nucleotides not matched to a gene: 2. The CDR3 is 15 amino acids. CDR3 residues: CATWDSYSSDWIKTF. CDR3 in DNA: TGTGCCACCTGGGACAGCTATAGTAGTGATTGGATCAAGACGTTT.

This clone was counted a few times. Given a far larger clone just one base away, this is likely a sequencing read error. Distinct nucleotide sequences in the sample also encode this CDR3. The chain employs TRGV3 and TRGJ1 or TRGJ2. The V gene's germline CDR1 is VTNTFY and CDR2 YDVSTARD (reference sequence). This CDR3 is 13 amino acids long. The DNA for the CDR3 is TGTGCCACCTGGGACTTGGATTATTATAAGAAACTCTTC. Translating gives CATWDLDYYKKLF.

This clone was recorded a few times. This likely came from a read error, as a far larger clone is one base away. This specimen includes other DNA sequences encoding the same CDR3. V gene TRGV9 combines with J gene TRGJ1 or TRGJ2. Per the germline V gene, CDR1 is GITISATS and CDR2 is ISYDGTV (reference sequence). The length of the CDR3 is 10 residues. The CDR3 sequence is CALWEGKKLF. DNA of the CDR3: TGCGCCTTGTGGGAGGGTAAGAAACTCTTT.

With respect to this clone: A read error likely explains this, since a far larger clone differs by one base. This rearrangement joins TRGV9 to TRGJP. J was trimmed by 11 bases and V by 6 bases; bases with no gene match: 7. The CDR3 covers 14 residues. Germline lookup yields CDR1 GITISATS and CDR2 ISYDGTV (reference sequence). CDR3 protein: CALWCPVGKKIKVF. CDR3 in DNA: TGTGCCTTGTGGTGCCCGGTGGGCAAAAAAATCAAGGTATTT.

By sample fraction, this clone is large. Other nucleotide sequences from this sample produce the same CDR3. The rearrangement links TRGV9 to TRGJ1 or TRGJ2. Trimming at V came to 5 bases and at J to 9 bases, leaving 7 bases not matched to a gene. This CDR3 has 11 amino acids. CDR1 and CDR2 (germline): GITISATS, ISYDGTV (reference sequence). CDR3 sequence (DNA): TGTGCCTTGTGGGGCGACAGTAAGAAACTCTTT. It translates to CALWGDSKKLF.

This clone appeared a few times. TCRdb's entry gives the protein of a much larger clone, which mismatches this DNA's translation at residue 12, likely from a read error; the protein reported here is translated from the DNA. The chain joins TRGV9 to TRGJP. The germline CDR1 and CDR2 sequences are GITISATS and ISYDGTV (reference sequence). The CDR3 has 15 residues. The DNA for the CDR3 is TGTGCCTTGTGGGAGGTAGAGTTGGGCAAAAAAGTCAAGGTATTT. Encoded protein: CALWEVELGKKVKVF.

This clone was recorded a few times. One base away lies a much larger clone, so this may be a sequencing read error. The chain is built from TRGV2 and TRGJ1 or TRGJ2. CDR1 is EGSNGY, CDR2 YDSYNSKV, per germline. The CDR3 loop spans 11 amino acids. The CDR3 protein is CATRDVIKKLF. CDR3 bases: TGTGCCACCCGGGACGTCATTAAGAAACTCTTT.

In regard to this clone: A far larger clone is off by one base, so a read error is likely. This sequence joins TRGV9 and TRGJP. Germline V CDR1 and CDR2: GITISATS, ISYDGTV (reference sequence). The CDR3 is 17 amino acids. The CDR3 DNA reads TGTGCCTCGTGGGAGGTGTACGGAGAGTTGGGCAAAAAAATCAAGGTATTT. Its translation: CASWEVYGELGKKIKVF.

This clone is large. This chain uses TRGV4 with TRGJ1 or TRGJ2. The CDR3 sequence is 12 residues long. V was clipped by 3 bases and J by 4 bases; unmatched bases: 3. Germline CDR1 EGSTGY, CDR2 YDSYTSSV. The CDR3 sequence is CATWDTYYKKLF. The CDR3 nucleotides are TGTGCCACCTGGGATACCTATTATAAGAAACTCTTT.

This clone turned up a few times. A far larger clone is off by one base, so a read error is likely. Other DNA sequences in this sample translate to the same CDR3. The chain is built from TRGV9 and TRGJP. This CDR3 region has 16 residues. CDR1 is GITISATS, CDR2 ISYDGTV, per germline (reference sequence). V shed 3 bases, J shed 7 bases, and the junction held 6 bases outside the gene matches. The CDR3 coding sequence is TGTGCCTTGTGGGAGAAGGAGGAGTTGGGCAAAAAAATCAAGGTATTT. It codes for CALWEKEELGKKIKVF.

This clone was seen more than once but under ten times. A far larger clone is just one base off, so this is likely a read error. The rearrangement links TRGV9 to TRGJP. The CDR3 totals 17 residues. Germline-derived CDR1 and CDR2 are GITISATS and ISYDGTV (reference sequence). The CDR3 loop is CALWEVYGEFGKKIKVF. The CDR3 DNA sequence: TGTGCCTTGTGGGAGGTGTACGGAGAGTTTGGCAAAAAAATCAAGGTATTT.

The sample holds a few counts of this clone. TCRdb's entry gives the protein of a much larger clone, which mismatches this DNA's translation at residue 14, likely from a read error; the protein reported here is translated from the DNA. V gene TRGV9 combines with J gene TRGJP. Looked up from germline, CDR1 is GITISATS and CDR2 is ISYDGTV (reference sequence). There are 16 residues in the CDR3. CDR3 amino acids: CALWGGEELGKKIEVF. The CDR3 nucleotides read TGTGCCTTGTGGGGGGGGGAAGAGTTGGGCAAAAAAATCGAGGTATTT.

In its sample, this clone was seen a few times. A far larger clone is a single base away, which makes a read error likely. Additional DNA sequences in this sample encode the identical CDR3. The CDR3 protein is CALWEVHYYKKLF. DNA of the CDR3: TGTGCCTTGTGGGAGGTCCATTATTACAAGAAACTCTTT. The V call is TRGV9, the J call TRGJ1 or TRGJ2. The CDR3 spans 13 residues. Germline loops: CDR1 GITISATS, CDR2 ISYDGTV (reference sequence).

On this clone itself: A read error is the likely source, as a far larger clone sits one nucleotide away. This specimen includes other DNA sequences encoding the same CDR3. The chain links TRGV9 to TRGJP. CDR1 and CDR2 from the germline V gene are GITISATS and ISYDGTV (reference sequence). This CDR3 comprises 16 residues. The CDR3 sequence is CALWEALQLGKKIKVF. CDR3 coding DNA: TGTGCCTTGTGGGAGGCCCTCCAGTTGGGCAAAAAAATCAAGGTATTC.

This clone showed up just a few times. With a far larger clone one base away, a read error is the likely cause. Other nucleotide sequences from this sample produce the same CDR3. The rearrangement uses TRGV9 and TRGJ1 or TRGJ2. Per the germline V gene, CDR1 is GITISATS and CDR2 is ISYDGTV (reference sequence). This CDR3 contains 11 residues. CDR3 nucleotide sequence: TGTGCCCTGTGGGGCGACAGTAAGAAACTCTTT. This encodes CALWGDSKKLF.

Remarks on this clone: Translating this DNA gives a protein that differs at residue 6 from the TCRdb one, which belongs to a much larger clone; a read error is likely, and the protein shown is this translation. CDR3 coding DNA: TGTGCCTTGTGGGAGACGGAGTTGGGCAAAAAAATCAAGGTATTT. This gives the protein CALWETELGKKIKVF. This rearrangement joins TRGV9 to TRGJP. Germline V gene lookup returns CDR1 GITISATS and CDR2 ISYDGTV (reference sequence). The CDR3 extends over 15 amino acids. V shed 3 bases, J shed 7 bases, and the junction held 3 bases outside the gene matches.

About this clone: A far larger clone is only one base removed, so a read error is likely. Other DNA sequences from this sample encode an identical CDR3 as well. The chain combines TRGV9 with TRGJP. Germline CDR1 reads GITISATS; CDR2 reads ISYDGTV (reference sequence). V was pared by 0 bases and J by 11 bases, with 4 bases of the junction left unmatched. The CDR3 extends over 15 amino acids. The CDR3 region has the DNA TGTGCCTTGTGGGAGGTGCGGATGGGCAAAAAAATCAAGGTATTT. It translates to CALWEVRMGKKIKVF.

The table lists this clone with a few counts. With only one base between it and a far larger clone, this is likely a read error. The V call is TRGV4, the J call TRGJ1 or TRGJ2. This CDR3 contains 11 residues. Germline loops: CDR1 EGSTGY, CDR2 YDSYTSSV. The ends lost 3 bases at V and 10 bases at J; junction bases unmatched: 6. CDR3: CATWDRVKKLF. The CDR3 DNA reads TGTGCCACCTGGGATAGGGTAAAGAAACTCTTT.

There are a few counts of this clone. A far larger clone is one nucleotide away, so this likely arose from a read error. This chain links TRGV9 with TRGJP. From germline, CDR1 is GITISATS and CDR2 ISYDGTV (reference sequence). The CDR3 extends over 19 amino acids. Written as DNA, the CDR3 is TGTACCTTGTGGGAGGTGCCCCGACGACAAGAGTTGGGCAAAAAAATCAAGGTATTT. Its translation is CTLWEVPRRQELGKKIKVF.

Relative to its sample, this clone is large (0.1 to 1%). This chain links TRGV9 with TRGJP. Germline V gene data show CDR1 as GITISATS and CDR2 as ISYDGTV (reference sequence). The CDR3 length is 15 residues. The V gene end was trimmed by 6 bases and the J gene end by 4 bases; junction bases not matched to a gene: 3. In nucleotides, the CDR3 is TGTGCCTTGTGGACCCAAGAGTTGGGCAAAAAAATCAAGGTATTT. It yields the protein CALWTQELGKKIKVF.